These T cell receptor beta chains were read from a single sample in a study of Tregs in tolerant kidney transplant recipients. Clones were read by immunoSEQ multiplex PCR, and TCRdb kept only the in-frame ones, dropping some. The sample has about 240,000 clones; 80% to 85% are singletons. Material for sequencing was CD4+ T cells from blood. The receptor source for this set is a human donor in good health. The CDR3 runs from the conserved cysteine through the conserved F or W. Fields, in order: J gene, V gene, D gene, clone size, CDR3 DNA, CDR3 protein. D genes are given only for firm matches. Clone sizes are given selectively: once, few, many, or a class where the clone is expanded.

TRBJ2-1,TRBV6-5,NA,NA,TGTGCCAGCAGTTTCGAGGGGAGCCGCCCCTACAATGAGCAGTTCTTC,CASSFEGSRPYNEQFF
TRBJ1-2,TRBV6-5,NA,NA,TGTGCCAGCAGTTACTCGGCGGGCCATGGCTACACCTTC,CASSYSAGHGYTF
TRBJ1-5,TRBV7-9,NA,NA,TGTGCCAGCAGTCCCGATGCCCAGCCCCAGCATTTT,CASSPDAQPQHF
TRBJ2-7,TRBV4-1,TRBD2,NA,TGCGCCAGCAGCCAACTGGTACTAGCGTACGAGCAGTACTTC,CASSQLVLAYEQYF
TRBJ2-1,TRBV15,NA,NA,TGTGCCACCAGCGAGGGCTATCCCCGGTATAATGAGCAGTTCTTC,CATSEGYPRYNEQFF
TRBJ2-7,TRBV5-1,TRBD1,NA,TGCGCCAGCAGCTTGGCCGGGACAGGCTACGAGCAGTACTTC,CASSLAGTGYEQYF
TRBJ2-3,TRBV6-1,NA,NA,TGTGCCAGCAGTGCAGTAGGGCTCACAGATACGCAGTATTTT,CASSAVGLTDTQYF
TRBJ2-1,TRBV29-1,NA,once,TGCAGCGTTACGCCTGGATACAATGAGGTGCAGTTCTTC,CSVTPGYNEVQFF
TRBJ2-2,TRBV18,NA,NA,TGTGCCAGCTCACCAGGAATTGTCGGCGGGGAGCTGTTTTTT,CASSPGIVGGELFF
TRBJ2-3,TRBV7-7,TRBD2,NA,TGTGCCAGCAGCGTTAGCGGGGGAGGCACAGATACGCAGTATTTT,CASSVSGGGTDTQYF
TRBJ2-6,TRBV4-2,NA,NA,TGTGCCAGCAGCCAACCGGCTGGGGCCAACGTCCTGACTTTC,CASSQPAGANVLTF
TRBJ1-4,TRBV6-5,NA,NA,TGTGCCAGCAGTTACAGGGGACACCCGAATGAAAAACTGTTTTTT,CASSYRGHPNEKLFF
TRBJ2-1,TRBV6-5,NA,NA,TGTGCCAGCAGTTACTCGAGGGGAGTGGGCAATGAGCAGTTCTTC,CASSYSRGVGNEQFF